This T cell receptor (beta chain) was sequenced in a study of blood T cell repertoires in COVID-19. Sequencing was performed with immunoSEQ multiplex PCR; in TCRdb, only in-frame clones are kept and a portion is missing. The sample yields 650,000 to 800,000 clones, around 90% seen once. Germline V gene sequence: CDR1 DFQATT, CDR2 SNEGSKA (reference sequence). There are 14 residues in the CDR3. V gave up 3 bases and J gave up 2 bases, with 11 bases separating them. The receptor's source is a woman between 18 and 29 years old with acute or convalescent COVID-19. The V and J genes are TRBV20-1 and TRBJ1-3; D uncertain. Sequences were obtained from peripheral blood. The CDR3 loop is CSASPGGPGNTIYF. The CDR3 DNA reads as TGCAGTGCTAGTCCGGGAGGGCCTGGAAACACCATATATTTT.